These 29 T cell receptor beta chains were all obtained from the same sample, sequenced in a study of persistence of HIV-infected CD4 T cells. Lysates of CMV-infected fibroblasts at 9.5 to 10 ug/mL stimulated these cells. Sorting selected CD4+ T cells upregulating both CD40 ligand and CD69. Sequencing used immunoSEQ version 4 in survey mode. The protocol was immunoSEQ multiplex PCR, while the TCRdb copy is restricted to in-frame clones and leaves out a portion. Of roughly 14,000 clones listed, approximately 71% are singletons. Their antigens are not known. The sequenced sample was CD4+ T cells sorted from PBMCs after roughly 17-hour stimulation, obtained from a patient who received antiretroviral therapy. The receptors shown here come from an adult man with HIV who was CMV-seropositive.

This clone has only a few counts. The chain joins TRBV21-1 to TRBJ2-7; the DNA was not used to check the table's D call, TRBD1. TRBV21-1 is a pseudogene. CDR3 length equals 14 residues. CDR3 sequence (DNA): TGTGCCAGCAGCTTACGGACGGACACCTACGAGCAGTACTTC. Protein sequence: CASSLRTDTYEQYF.

V usage is TRBV7-4 and J usage is TRBJ1-5; TRBD1 is a possible D gene (6 bases). Germline-derived CDR1 and CDR2 are SGHVT and SQSDAQ. The CDR3 length is 17 residues. The V gene lost 6 bases and the J gene lost 5 bases, with 23 bases spanning the gap. CDR3 nucleotides: TGTGCCAGCAGTTCACCCCCCGCAGGGGCCGAGGATCAGCCCCAGCATTTT. This sequence encodes CASSSPPAGAEDQPQHF. The whole variable domain, filled in from reference TRBV7-4 and TRBJ1-5, reads GAGVSQSPRYKVAKRGRDVALRCDSISGHVTLYWYRQTLGQGSEVLTYSQSDAQRDKSGRPSGRFSAERPERSVSTLKIQRTEQGDSAVYLCASSSPPAGAEDQPQHFGDGTRLSIL.

As DNA, the CDR3 is TGTGCCATCAGTAACCGGGACAGGAGACTTGCCTACGAGCAGTACTTC. It is translated as CAISNRDRRLAYEQYF. This chain uses TRBV10-3 with TRBJ2-7; 8 bases map to TRBD1. The CDR3 totals 16 residues. The germline V gene encodes CDR1 ENHRY and CDR2 SYGVKD. J was trimmed by 2 bases and V by 5 bases; bases with no gene match: 11.

This chain links TRBV6-5 with TRBJ1-5; D is uncertain. This CDR3 has 13 residues. The ends were cut back, 2 bases at V and 1 base at J, with 3 bases in the middle. CDR1 is MNHEY, CDR2 SVGAGI, per germline. The CDR3: CASSYDSNQPQHF. CDR3 nucleotide sequence: TGTGCCAGCAGTTACGACAGCAATCAGCCCCAGCATTTT.

The chain uses TRBV7-2 and TRBJ1-2, with D possibly matching TRBD1 (6 bases). The CDR3 loop spans 14 amino acids. CDR1 and CDR2 from the germline V gene are SGHTA and FQGNSA. Trimming pared 7 bases from V and 4 bases from J, leaving 16 bases between. CDR3 residues: CASNPPQGGYGYTF. CDR3 coding DNA: TGTGCCAGCAACCCCCCCCAAGGGGGCTATGGCTACACCTTC.

A remark on this clone: Other DNA variants within this sample encode the same CDR3. The chain carries TRBV7-2 and TRBJ2-2; D is unclear. The CDR3 has 14 amino acids. The germline V gene has CDR1 SGHTA and CDR2 FQGNSA. With 3 bases removed from V and 1 base from J, the gap between germline ends came to 6 bases. The CDR3 coding sequence is TGTGCCAGCAGCTTGCGGCAGAACACCGGGGAGCTGTTTTTT. Amino acids: CASSLRQNTGELFF.

This clone turned up a few times. J is TRBJ2-7 and V is TRBV7-9, with D maybe TRBD2 (6 bases). This CDR3 spans 14 amino acids. Germline CDR1 reads SEHNR; CDR2 reads FQNEAQ (reference sequence). Trimming removed 5 bases from V and 7 bases from J, with 18 bases in between. In DNA form, the CDR3 reads TGTGCCAGCAGCCCTGGGGGACTTGGGAGGGAGCAGTACTTC. Encoded protein: CASSPGGLGREQYF.

The chain joins TRBV7-9 to TRBJ2-7; 8 bases fit TRBD1. V lost 5 bases, J lost 2 bases, and 5 bases stayed unmatched. The germline V gene has CDR1 SEHNR and CDR2 FQNEAQ (reference sequence). The CDR3 sequence is 14 residues long. The CDR3 spells CASSTRDRPYEQYF. CDR3 bases: TGTGCCAGCAGCACCCGGGACAGGCCCTACGAGCAGTACTTC. The whole variable domain, filled in from reference TRBV7-9 and TRBJ2-7, reads DTGVSQNPRHKITKRGQNVTFRCDPISEHNRLYWYRQTLGQGPEFLTYFQNEAQLEKSRLLSDRFSAERPKGSFSTLEIQRTEQGDSAMYLCASSTRDRPYEQYFGPGTRLTVT.

The chain has TRBV28 and TRBJ2-1; TRBD1 matches at 7 bases. This CDR3 region has 13 residues. Looked up from germline, CDR1 is MDHEN and CDR2 is SYDVKM. J gave up 4 bases and V 9 bases, and 6 bases lay outside the gene matches. CDR3 region: CASHRGGYNEQFF. The CDR3 coding sequence is TGTGCCAGTCACAGGGGCGGGTACAATGAGCAGTTCTTC.

V and J are TRBV29-1 and TRBJ2-1; 8 bases line up with TRBD1. V was pared by 5 bases and J by 4 bases, with 13 bases of the junction left unmatched. The CDR3 runs to 16 residues. Per germline, CDR1 SQVTM and CDR2 ANQGSEA. The CDR3, as DNA: TGCAGCGTTAGAAACTTACGGGACAGGACTTACAATGAGCAGTTCTTC. It encodes CSVRNLRDRTYNEQFF.

The V gene is TRBV5-8, the J gene TRBJ2-3; TRBD2 agrees at 10 bases. The junction had 11 bases not matched to a gene; V was cut back by 1 base and J by 6 bases. Germline V gene sequence: CDR1 SGHTS, CDR2 YDEGEE. The CDR3 is made up of 17 amino acids. CDR3 nucleotide sequence: TGTGCCAGCAGCTTGTTCAGCGGGGGGGGCACAGAGGATACGCAGTATTTT. Amino acids: CASSLFSGGGTEDTQYF. Full variable domain (outside the CDR3, taken from reference TRBV5-8 and TRBJ2-3): EAGVTQSPTHLIKTRGQQATLRCSPISGHTSVYWYQQALGLGLQFLLWYDEGEERNRGNFPPRFSGRQFPNYSSELNVNALELEDSALYLCASSLFSGGGTEDTQYFGPGTRLTVL.

The rearrangement joins TRBV29-1 to TRBJ2-5; TRBD1 is a possible D gene (6 bases). The CDR3 consists of 14 residues. Trimming removed 4 bases at V and 6 bases at J, with 18 bases between. Germline lookup yields CDR1 SQVTM and CDR2 ANQGSEA. DNA of the CDR3: TGCAGCGTTGGTCGATCCCAGGGGATACAGACCCAGTACTTC. As protein: CSVGRSQGIQTQYF.

The genes are TRBV6-1 and TRBJ2-1, with D possibly matching TRBD2 (6 bases). Trimming took off 3 bases at V and 7 bases at J, with 7 bases between the two ends. The V gene's germline CDR1 is MNHNS and CDR2 SASEGT. This CDR3 spans 12 amino acids. CDR3 residues: CASSERGNEQFF. In DNA form, the CDR3 reads TGTGCCAGCAGTGAGCGGGGTAATGAGCAGTTCTTC.

V is TRBV9 and J is TRBJ2-2; D not certain. In germline, CDR1 is SGDLS, CDR2 YYNGEE. There are 13 residues in the CDR3. Trimming shortened V by 5 bases and J by 7 bases, and 12 bases separated the two germline ends. CDR3 amino acids: CASSFVQLGELFF. In DNA form, the CDR3 reads TGTGCCAGCAGTTTCGTTCAGCTCGGGGAGCTGTTTTTT.

This chain links TRBV7-8 with TRBJ2-3; D possibly corresponds to TRBD1 (6 bases). Germline CDR1 and CDR2: SGHVS and FQNEAQ. The V end lost 7 bases, the J end lost 4 bases, and 21 bases lay between the germline ends. The length of the CDR3 is 16 residues. CDR3 in amino acids: CASTQMGRGSADTQYF. The CDR3 DNA sequence: TGTGCCAGCACTCAAATGGGCAGGGGAAGCGCAGATACGCAGTATTTT.

The CDR3 region has the DNA TGTGCCAGTAGTATAGTCCCAGGGGGCGTCGTCACCGGGGAGCTGTTTTTT. Protein product: CASSIVPGGVVTGELFF. The rearrangement links TRBV19 to TRBJ2-2, with 8 bases that match TRBD1. Germline-derived CDR1 and CDR2 are LNHDA and SQIVND (reference sequence). V lost 1 base, J lost 4 bases, and 8 bases stayed unmatched. CDR3 size: 17 residues.

The V call is TRBV18, the J call TRBJ1-3; D is possibly TRBD1 (5 bases). This CDR3 comprises 15 residues. V was clipped by 6 bases and J by 0 bases, with 12 bases between them. Germline V gene lookup returns CDR1 KGHSH and CDR2 LQKENI. CDR3 DNA: TGTGCCAGCTCCCCTGCAGGGAACTCTGGAAACACCATATATTTT. Its protein product is CASSPAGNSGNTIYF.

This clone was counted between two and nine times. The rearrangement joins TRBV7-9 to TRBJ1-1; 7 bases agree with TRBD1. The CDR3 covers 14 residues. CDR1 and CDR2 from the germline V gene are SEHNR and FQNEAQ (reference sequence). Trimming at V came to 4 bases and at J to 5 bases, leaving 7 bases not matched to a gene. CDR3: CASSSQGGRTEAFF. The CDR3 bases are TGTGCCAGCAGCTCCCAGGGGGGGCGAACTGAAGCTTTCTTT.

V is TRBV2 and J is TRBJ1-2; TRBD1 matches 8 bases. V lost 5 bases and J lost 6; bases outside the gene matches: 14. The CDR3 consists of 16 residues. Germline V gives CDR1 SNHLY, CDR2 FYNNEI. The CDR3 region has the DNA TGTGCCAGCAGTTCGGATTCAGGGGGCGGACTGAATGGCTACACCTTC. This encodes CASSSDSGGGLNGYTF.

V usage is TRBV29-1 and J usage is TRBJ1-2; TRBD1 agrees at 7 bases. CDR3 length: 13 residues. The germline V gene has CDR1 SQVTM and CDR2 ANQGSEA. V lost 6 bases, J lost 7 bases, and 11 bases stayed unmatched. The CDR3 sequence: CSVAGTEIIGYTF. The CDR3 nucleotides read TGCAGCGTGGCCGGGACAGAGATAATTGGCTACACCTTC.

This clone is a singleton in its sample. This chain links TRBV9 with TRBJ2-1; D is unclear. The CDR3 contains 14 residues. Germline loops: CDR1 SGDLS, CDR2 YYNGEE. V lost 0 bases, J lost 0 bases, and 4 bases lay in between. The CDR3 DNA sequence: TGTGCCAGCAGCGTAGTAGGCTCCTACAATGAGCAGTTCTTC. Amino acid sequence: CASSVVGSYNEQFF.

This chain joins TRBV6-1 and TRBJ1-6, with D uncertain. The CDR3 contains 14 residues. CDR1 and CDR2 (germline): MNHNS, SASEGT. The V end lost 7 bases, the J end lost 3 bases, and 10 bases lay between the germline ends. CDR3 residues: CASTNSNYNSPLHF. The CDR3 DNA reads as TGTGCCAGCACAAACAGCAACTATAATTCACCCCTCCACTTT.

The chain combines TRBV21-1 with TRBJ1-6. TRBV21-1 is shown as a pseudogene. This CDR3 has 14 residues. CDR3 in amino acids: CASSTRPINSPLHF. As DNA, the CDR3 is TGTGCCAGCAGCACAAGACCGATAAATTCACCCCTCCACTTT.

V usage is TRBV11-3 and J usage is TRBJ2-7; 7 bases are a match to TRBD2. CDR3 length: 15 amino acids. The germline CDR1 and CDR2 sequences are SGHNT and YENEEA. The V segment lost 0 bases and the J segment 5 bases; nucleotides outside the gene matches: 7. The CDR3 loop is CASSLEASGYDEQYF. The CDR3, as DNA: TGTGCCAGCAGCTTAGAAGCTAGCGGTTACGACGAGCAGTACTTC.

The J gene is TRBJ1-4, the V gene TRBV2; D possibly corresponds to TRBD1 (5 bases). The germline V gene has CDR1 SNHLY and CDR2 FYNNEI. The CDR3 sequence is 16 residues long. V was cut by 7 bases and J by 3 bases, with 18 bases left in between. The CDR3 DNA follows: TGTGCCAGCAATTTTGGGGGGTCGCAAGCTAATGAAAAACTGTTTTTT. This codes for CASNFGGSQANEKLFF.

The V gene is TRBV2, the J gene TRBJ1-1; 7 bases align to TRBD1. The CDR3 consists of 15 residues. Looked up from germline, CDR1 is SNHLY and CDR2 is FYNNEI. After removal of 5 bases from V and 0 bases from J, the junction contained 6 bases not matched to a gene. CDR3 amino acids: CASSRDRHMNTEAFF. CDR3 in DNA: TGTGCCAGCAGTAGGGACAGACATATGAACACTGAAGCTTTCTTT.

The chain combines TRBV27 with TRBJ1-4, with 7 bases that match TRBD1. V lost 3 bases, J lost 4 bases, and 8 bases stayed unmatched. The CDR3 totals 16 residues. CDR1 and CDR2 (germline): MNHEY, SMNVEV (reference sequence). CDR3 nucleotide sequence: TGTGCCAGCAGTTTCTCGGGGTACAGGGGTAATGAAAAACTGTTTTTT. It yields the protein CASSFSGYRGNEKLFF.

This chain joins TRBV15 and TRBJ2-4, with D possibly matching TRBD1 (6 bases). This CDR3 is 14 amino acids long. V dropped 6 bases and J dropped 3 bases, with 12 bases sitting between them. Germline CDR1 and CDR2: LNHNV and YYDKDF (reference sequence). The CDR3 reads CATRPTGFKNIQYF. CDR3 nucleotide sequence: TGTGCCACCAGACCTACAGGGTTCAAAAACATTCAGTACTTC. Full variable domain (outside the CDR3, taken from reference TRBV15 and TRBJ2-4): DAMVIQNPRYQVTQFGKPVTLSCSQTLNHNVMYWYQQKSSQAPKLLFHYYDKDFNNEADTPDNFQSRRPNTSFCFLDIRSPGLGDTAMYLCATRPTGFKNIQYFGAGTRLSVL.

V gene TRBV19 combines with J gene TRBJ1-2; no definite D call. Germline V gene data show CDR1 as LNHDA and CDR2 as SQIVND (reference sequence). Between the trimmed V and J ends, which lost 3 bases and 0 bases, there was a span of 14 bases. The CDR3 has 16 residues. The DNA of the CDR3 is TGTGCCAGTAGTATGGTGAGGCAGGCGACTAACTATGGCTACACCTTC. This sequence encodes CASSMVRQATNYGYTF.